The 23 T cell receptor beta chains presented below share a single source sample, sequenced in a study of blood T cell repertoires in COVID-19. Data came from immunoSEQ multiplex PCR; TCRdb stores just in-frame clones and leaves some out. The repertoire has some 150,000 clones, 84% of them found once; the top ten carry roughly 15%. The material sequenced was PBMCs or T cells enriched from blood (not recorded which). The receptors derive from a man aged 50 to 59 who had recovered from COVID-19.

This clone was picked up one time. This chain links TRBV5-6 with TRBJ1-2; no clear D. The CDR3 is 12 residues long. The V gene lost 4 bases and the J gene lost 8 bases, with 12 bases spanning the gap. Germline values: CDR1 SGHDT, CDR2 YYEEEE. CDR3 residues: CASSPRGDGYTF. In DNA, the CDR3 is TGTGCCAGCAGCCCACGAGGAGACGGCTACACCTTC.

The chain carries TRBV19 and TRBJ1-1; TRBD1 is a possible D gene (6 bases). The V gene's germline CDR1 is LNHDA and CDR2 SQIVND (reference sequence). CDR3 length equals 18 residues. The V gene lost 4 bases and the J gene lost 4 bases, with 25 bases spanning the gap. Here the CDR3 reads CASSTGTPSWGSTTEAFF. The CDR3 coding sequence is TGTGCCAGTAGTACGGGGACACCCAGTTGGGGGAGTACCACTGAAGCTTTCTTT. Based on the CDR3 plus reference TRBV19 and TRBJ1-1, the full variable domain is DGGITQSPKYLFRKEGQNVTLSCEQNLNHDAMYWYRQDPGQGLRLIYYSQIVNDFQKGDIAEGYSVSREKKESFPLTVTSAQKNPTAFYLCASSTGTPSWGSTTEAFFGQGTRLTVV.

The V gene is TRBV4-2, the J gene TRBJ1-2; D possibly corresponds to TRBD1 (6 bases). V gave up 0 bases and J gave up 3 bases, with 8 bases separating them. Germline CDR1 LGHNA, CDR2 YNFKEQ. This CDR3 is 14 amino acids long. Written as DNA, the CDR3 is TGTGCCAGCAGCCAAGATCCAGGGGACTATGGCTACACCTTC. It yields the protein CASSQDPGDYGYTF.

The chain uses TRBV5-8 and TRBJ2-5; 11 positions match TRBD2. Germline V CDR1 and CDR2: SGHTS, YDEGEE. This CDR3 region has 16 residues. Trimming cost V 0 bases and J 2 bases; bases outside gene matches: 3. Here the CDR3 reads CASSLDRTSGQETQYF. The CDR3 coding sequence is TGTGCCAGCAGCTTGGACCGGACTAGCGGGCAAGAGACCCAGTACTTC.

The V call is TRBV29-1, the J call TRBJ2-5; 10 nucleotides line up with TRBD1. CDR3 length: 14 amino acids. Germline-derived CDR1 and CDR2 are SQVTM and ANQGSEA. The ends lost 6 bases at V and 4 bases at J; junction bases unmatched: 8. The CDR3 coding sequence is TGCAGCGTAGCCGGGACAGGGGTTAGAGAGACCCAGTACTTC. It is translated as CSVAGTGVRETQYF.

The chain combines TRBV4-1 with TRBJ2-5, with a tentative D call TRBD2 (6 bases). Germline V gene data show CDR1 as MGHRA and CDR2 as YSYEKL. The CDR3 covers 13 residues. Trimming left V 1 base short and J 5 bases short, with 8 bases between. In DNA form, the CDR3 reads TGCGCCAGCAGCCAAGGGGACTTGGAGACCCAGTACTTC. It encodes CASSQGDLETQYF.

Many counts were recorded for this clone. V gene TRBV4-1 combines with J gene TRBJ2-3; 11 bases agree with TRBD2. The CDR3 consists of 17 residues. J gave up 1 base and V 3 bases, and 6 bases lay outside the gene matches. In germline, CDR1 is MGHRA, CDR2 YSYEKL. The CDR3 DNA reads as TGCGCCAGCAGCCAGGGTTCGACTAGCGGGGGCACAGATACGCAGTATTTT. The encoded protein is CASSQGSTSGGTDTQYF.

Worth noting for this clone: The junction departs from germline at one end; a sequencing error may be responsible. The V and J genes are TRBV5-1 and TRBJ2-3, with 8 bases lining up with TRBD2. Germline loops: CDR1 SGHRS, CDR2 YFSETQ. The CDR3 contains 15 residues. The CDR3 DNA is TGCGCCCGCAGCTTGGGGGCGGGGGGTACAGATACGCAGTATTTT. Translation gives CARSLGAGGTDTQYF.

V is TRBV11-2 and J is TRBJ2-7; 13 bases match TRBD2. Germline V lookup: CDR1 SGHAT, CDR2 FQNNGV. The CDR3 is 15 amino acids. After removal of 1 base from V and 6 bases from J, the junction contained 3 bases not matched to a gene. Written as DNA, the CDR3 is TGTGCCAGCAGCTTAGTCACTAGCGGGGGGGCCGAGCAGTACTTC. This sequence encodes CASSLVTSGGAEQYF.

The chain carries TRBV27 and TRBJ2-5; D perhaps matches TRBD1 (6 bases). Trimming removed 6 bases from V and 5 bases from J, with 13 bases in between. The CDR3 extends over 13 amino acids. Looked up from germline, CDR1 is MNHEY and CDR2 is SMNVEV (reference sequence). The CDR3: CASRGTGRETQYF. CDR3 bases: TGTGCCAGCAGGGGTACAGGGCGGGAGACCCAGTACTTC.

The CDR3 is CASSWGQGYGYTF. The CDR3 coding sequence is TGTGCCAGCAGCTGGGGACAGGGTTATGGCTACACCTTC. The chain carries TRBV7-9 and TRBJ1-2; 9 bases are a match to TRBD1. The V gene's germline CDR1 is SEHNR and CDR2 FQNEAQ (reference sequence). The CDR3 length is 13 residues. V shed 4 bases and J 5 bases; nucleotides not matched to a gene: 2.

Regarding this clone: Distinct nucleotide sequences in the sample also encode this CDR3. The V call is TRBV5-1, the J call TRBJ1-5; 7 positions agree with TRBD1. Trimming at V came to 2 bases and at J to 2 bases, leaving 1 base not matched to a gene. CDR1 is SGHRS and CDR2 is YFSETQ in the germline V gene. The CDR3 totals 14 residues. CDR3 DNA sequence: TGCGCCAGCAGCTTAACAGGGGGCAATCAGCCCCAGCATTTT. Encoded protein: CASSLTGGNQPQHF.

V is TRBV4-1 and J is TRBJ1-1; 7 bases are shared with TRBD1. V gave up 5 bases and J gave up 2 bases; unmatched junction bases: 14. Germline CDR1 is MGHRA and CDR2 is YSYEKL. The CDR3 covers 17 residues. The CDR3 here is CASSVRRDSGFNTEAFF. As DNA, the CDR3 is TGCGCCAGCAGCGTTCGCCGGGACAGTGGGTTTAACACTGAAGCTTTCTTT.

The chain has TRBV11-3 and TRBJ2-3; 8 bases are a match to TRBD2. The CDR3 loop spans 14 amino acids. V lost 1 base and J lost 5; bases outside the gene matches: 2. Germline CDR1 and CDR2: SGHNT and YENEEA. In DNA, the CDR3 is TGTGCCAGCAGCTTAGCCGGGGGGGAAGATACGCAGTATTTT. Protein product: CASSLAGGEDTQYF.

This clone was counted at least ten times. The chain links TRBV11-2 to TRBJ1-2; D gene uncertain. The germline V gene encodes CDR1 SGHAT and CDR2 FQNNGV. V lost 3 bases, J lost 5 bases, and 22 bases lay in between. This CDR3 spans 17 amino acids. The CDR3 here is CASSLSQEAKPRYGYTF. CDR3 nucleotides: TGTGCCAGCAGCTTGAGTCAGGAGGCTAAACCGAGATATGGCTACACCTTC.

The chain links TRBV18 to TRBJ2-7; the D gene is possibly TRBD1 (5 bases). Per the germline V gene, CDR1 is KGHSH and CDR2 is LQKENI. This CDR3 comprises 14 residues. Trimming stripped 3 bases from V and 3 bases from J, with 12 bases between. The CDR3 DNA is TGTGCCAGCTCACCTAGGAGACAGCACTACGAGCAGTACTTC. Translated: CASSPRRQHYEQYF.

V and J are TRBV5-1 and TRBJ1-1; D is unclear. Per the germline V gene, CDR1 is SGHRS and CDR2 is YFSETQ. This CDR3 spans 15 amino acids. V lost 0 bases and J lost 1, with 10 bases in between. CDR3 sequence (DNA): TGCGCCAGCAGCTTGGGCGGGATCGGGAACACTGAAGCTTTCTTT. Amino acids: CASSLGGIGNTEAFF. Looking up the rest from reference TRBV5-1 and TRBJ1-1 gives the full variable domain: KAGVTQTPRYLIKTRGQQVTLSCSPISGHRSVSWYQQTPGQGLQFLFEYFSETQRNKGNFPGRFSGRQFSNSRSEMNVSTLELGDSALYLCASSLGGIGNTEAFFGQGTRLTVV.

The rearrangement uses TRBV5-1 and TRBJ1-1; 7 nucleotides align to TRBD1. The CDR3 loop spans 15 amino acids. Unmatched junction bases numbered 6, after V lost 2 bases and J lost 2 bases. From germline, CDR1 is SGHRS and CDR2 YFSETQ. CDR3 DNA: TGCGCCAGCAGCTTTGGGGACAGTACTAACACTGAAGCTTTCTTT. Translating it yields CASSFGDSTNTEAFF.

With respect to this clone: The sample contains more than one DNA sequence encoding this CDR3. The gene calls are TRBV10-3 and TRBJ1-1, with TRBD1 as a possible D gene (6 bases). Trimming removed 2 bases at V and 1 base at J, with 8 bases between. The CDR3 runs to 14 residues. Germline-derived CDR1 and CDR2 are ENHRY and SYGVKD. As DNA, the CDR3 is TGTGCCATCAGTGAGAGGACAGCGAACACTGAAGCTTTCTTT. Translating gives CAISERTANTEAFF.

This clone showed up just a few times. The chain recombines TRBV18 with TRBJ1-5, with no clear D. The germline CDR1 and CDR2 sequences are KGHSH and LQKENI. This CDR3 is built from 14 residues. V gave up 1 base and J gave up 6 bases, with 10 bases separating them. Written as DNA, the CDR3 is TGTGCCAGCTCACCACGGCAGTCTAGTCAGCCCCAGCATTTT. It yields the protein CASSPRQSSQPQHF.

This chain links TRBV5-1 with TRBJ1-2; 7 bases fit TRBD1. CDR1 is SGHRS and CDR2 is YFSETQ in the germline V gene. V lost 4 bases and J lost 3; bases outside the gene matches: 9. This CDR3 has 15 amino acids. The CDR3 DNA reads TGCGCCAGCAGCATGCACCCGGGACAGCACTATGGCTACACCTTC. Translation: CASSMHPGQHYGYTF.

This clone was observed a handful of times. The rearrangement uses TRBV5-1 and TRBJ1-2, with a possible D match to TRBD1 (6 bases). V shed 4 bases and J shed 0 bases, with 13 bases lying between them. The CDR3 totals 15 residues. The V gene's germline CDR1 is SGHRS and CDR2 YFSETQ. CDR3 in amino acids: CASSGGQNSNYGYTF. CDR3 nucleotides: TGCGCCAGCAGCGGAGGACAGAACTCTAACTATGGCTACACCTTC.

The CDR3 bases are TGTGCCAGCAGTTTATATCGGGGGAACACTGAAGCTTTCTTT. This encodes CASSLYRGNTEAFF. The J gene is TRBJ1-1, the V gene TRBV27; the D is unclear. With 1 base removed from V and 1 base from J, the gap between germline ends came to 7 bases. The CDR3 is 14 residues long. CDR1 is MNHEY and CDR2 is SMNVEV in the germline V gene (reference sequence).